The subject of this entry is one T cell receptor beta chain. Its antigen is currently unknown. Unmatched junction bases numbered 5, after V lost 4 bases and J lost 8 bases. Germline V CDR1 and CDR2: LGHDT, YNNKEL (reference sequence). The length of the CDR3 is 13 residues. Individual cDNA molecules received unique molecular identifiers during library preparation. Using its own MiXCR run on the 5' RACE reads, TCRdb lists one record per CDR3 protein. The sample has 25,000 to 35,000 distinct CDR3 sequences, about 4.6% seen once. The data were obtained in a study of early T cells in non-severe SARS-CoV-2 infection. As for the study in general: Chains stayed unpaired after sequencing of bulk RNA from unsorted whole blood. General observations from the study: Matching with VDJdb favored anti-spike CD8 responses (missing private and CD4 specificities).

Material: whole blood. The chain uses TRBV3-1 and TRBJ2-1; 7 positions agree with TRBD2. This TCR was recovered from an adult who was a healthcare worker with PCR-confirmed SARS-CoV-2 infection or an uninfected control (not recorded which). CDR3 sequence (DNA): TGTGCCAGCAGCCGGGGACTAACCGATGAGCAGTTCTTC. Translated: CASSRGLTDEQFF.